A selection of T cell receptor beta chains follows, all from one sample in a study of neurological immune-mediated disorders. TCRdb recomputed calls from the 5' RACE reads with MiXCR, one row per CDR3 protein. The sample shows approximately 48,000 distinct CDR3 sequences, around 16% of them seen only once. The sequenced material came from PBMCs. Receptors originate from a man aged 60 to 75 in good health. The conserved cysteine and the conserved F or W are not part of the CDR3 here. The order of the fields is V gene, clone size, J gene, CDR3 protein. Clone size is not always given. Where it is, it says once, few, many or a class for expanded clones.

TRBV5-1	many	TRBJ2-2	ASSFTSDGELF
TRBV12-3/TRBV12-4	many	TRBJ2-2	ASSFSGSGELF
TRBV6-5	many	TRBJ2-3	ASRLLWGATTDTQY
TRBV7-2	many	TRBJ2-3	ASTLGGADTQY
TRBV27	many	TRBJ2-7	ATRDRALGEQY
TRBV27	many	TRBJ2-1	ASSLWGASGNEQF
TRBV27	many	TRBJ1-4	ASSRGGEKLF
TRBV6-6	.	TRBJ2-7	ASSSYFRDQQY
TRBV11-1	many	TRBJ2-6	ASSSPRGANVLT
TRBV27	many	TRBJ2-5	ASRRGSAMQYQETQY
TRBV29-1	many	TRBJ2-1	SVDRGDEQF
TRBV7-2	many	TRBJ2-5	ASSPWYQETQY
TRBV7-2	many	TRBJ2-1	ASSLALESEQF
TRBV2	.	TRBJ2-1	ASSEISERGEQF
TRBV4-1	many	TRBJ2-3	ASSQVPSGGYPDTQY
TRBV4-3	.	TRBJ1-6	ASSPKGAPNSDHH
TRBV7-9	many	TRBJ2-5	ASSYRGTGQETQY
TRBV7-2	.	TRBJ2-5	ASSRTIGGTQRGETQY
TRBV7-9	many	TRBJ2-2	ASSWDTTNTGELF
TRBV2	.	TRBJ2-7	ASSSVGAGEQY
TRBV6-6	.	TRBJ2-3	GSSHRTDHTQY
TRBV11-3	.	TRBJ2-1	TSSRGSSNEQF
TRBV20-1	many	TRBJ2-7	SAPQRTSGYEQY
TRBV6-4	many	TRBJ1-1	ASSDNGLGKAF
TRBV5-1	many	TRBJ2-7	ASSRIDRGNSYEQY
TRBV28	.	TRBJ1-1	ASSRLGPSTEAF
TRBV7-2	many	TRBJ2-2	ATIAGGLNTGELF
TRBV15	.	TRBJ2-3	ATSREGRPSTDTQY
TRBV5-1	many	TRBJ2-7	ASSLDGTYEQY
TRBV7-2	many	TRBJ2-7	ASSFAGTGYYEQY
TRBV5-6	many	TRBJ1-2	ASRATVDYGYT
TRBV12-3/TRBV12-4	many	TRBJ1-3	ASRRQGSGNTIY
TRBV6-1	many	TRBJ2-5	ASSGGLAGYQETQY
TRBV7-8	.	TRBJ2-3	ASSPDRISTDTQY
TRBV6-2/TRBV6-3	many	TRBJ2-4	ASTIGGTGENIQY
TRBV20-1	many	TRBJ2-3	SAIGLAGFTDTQY
TRBV4-1	many	TRBJ2-5	ASSQESGYQETQY
TRBV5-5	many	TRBJ2-1	ASSFGLAGGPRDEQF
TRBV4-3	many	TRBJ1-2	ASSQDRGGDGYT
TRBV3-1	many	TRBJ1-1	ASSRSGWPAEAF
TRBV18	many	TRBJ2-3	ASSPTADTQY
TRBV5-5	many	TRBJ2-7	ASSLVSGNSYEQY
TRBV5-1	.	TRBJ2-1	ASSVPQGSSNEQF
TRBV5-6	many	TRBJ2-1	ASSGGRESYNEQF
TRBV3-1	many	TRBJ2-2	ASSHDLAGGHTGELF
TRBV15	many	TRBJ1-1	ATSRVPSRWSPNTEAF
TRBV20-1	many	TRBJ2-2	SASWLADTGELF
TRBV7-7	many	TRBJ2-7	ASSLASGSYEQY
TRBV7-8	many	TRBJ2-4	ASSPGLAGASDKNIQY
TRBV27	.	TRBJ2-1	ASSWTGANYNEQF
TRBV6-5	many	TRBJ2-3	ASSVGLGGPDTQY
TRBV3-1	many	TRBJ1-6	ASKAGSSYNSPLH
TRBV28	many	TRBJ1-6	ASRTPTGGKGSPLH
TRBV12-3/TRBV12-4	many	TRBJ1-1	ASYTGGLRTEAF
TRBV28	many	TRBJ1-1	ASSPRRNTEAF
TRBV7-3	many	TRBJ2-2	ASSLNINGGELF
TRBV10-3	.	TRBJ2-7	AIKPGQGTYEQY
TRBV24-1	few	TRBJ2-1	ATSDRTSGTEQF
TRBV28	many	TRBJ2-7	ASRQVGYEQY